The source of this T cell receptor beta chain is a study of control samples from healthy donors and cancer patients (dated by TCRdb to the early 2020s). The library was built by means of the immunoSEQ multiplex PCR assay. This immuneACCESS table, as held by TCRdb, lists in-frame sequences with V and J called but not all clones. Of the missing ones, under half trace to an unresolved V gene in checked studies; the others have no known cause. In all, the sample holds around 110,000 clones, and more than 80% of those were seen once. The ten largest clones add up to 1.1% of the sample. This clone was counted a few times. The antigen this receptor binds is unknown. The input lacks base qualities; no much larger clone sits a single base away. From a lookup of the germline V gene, CDR1 and CDR2 are KGHDR and SFDVKD. The cysteine opens and the phenylalanine closes a CDR3 of 15 amino acids. Kept here is only the CDR3 DNA, which spans 45 bases and is read in frame from base 1. Trimming takes 4 bases from V and 5 bases from J, and the germline ends sit 13 bases apart.

The chain is encoded by TRBV24-1 joined to TRBJ2-2; the D element could tentatively be TRBD1 or TRBD2, as 6 bases agree for each. Sample: PBMCs. This sequence originates from a woman aged 45-60 years with colorectal cancer. The DNA is TGTGCCACCAGTGACACAGGGAGGTCGACCGGGGAGCTGTTTTTT. Its amino acids are CATSDTGRSTGELFF.